This record concerns one T cell receptor (beta chain) sequence. Antigen unknown. The CDR3 runs to 12 residues. CDR1 is MRHNA and CDR2 is SNTAGT in the germline V gene. With 5 bases removed from V and 8 bases from J, the gap between germline ends came to 10 bases. The data belong to a study of T cell responses to AZD1222 COVID-19 vaccine. Turning to the study itself: Second-dose intervals near 4 or 12 weeks were combined.

Study results and limitations: Nearly half of unique spike-specific TCRs reportedly avoided B.1.351 and B.1.1.7 mutated regions. White British people made up most donors, females outnumbered males, and clonal diversity was possibly underestimated.

Using immunoSEQ multiplex PCR, the repertoire was profiled, and TCRdb retains in-frame clones only, with some absent. This table has more than 150,000 clones, approximately 94% appearing once. The TCR comes from an adult in good health. The sample in question was peripheral blood, obtained on day 0 of AZD1222 vaccination. The chain employs TRBV6-4 and TRBJ2-1, with D unclear. Written as DNA, the CDR3 is TGTGCCAGCAGTAACCAGAACTATGAGCAGTTCTTC. As protein: CASSNQNYEQFF.